A single sample gave rise to the 30 T cell receptor beta chains below, sequenced in a study of OX40 agonist ivuxolimab in advanced cancers. The repertoire was sequenced with immunoSEQ multiplex PCR; TCRdb's copy has only in-frame clones and lacks some. The table includes about 70,000 clones, roughly nine tenths detected once. The sequencing used CD4+ or CD8+ T cells sorted from blood, collected in a trial of the OX40 agonist ivuxolimab. The receptors come from an adult with an advanced solid tumor such as melanoma, head and neck, liver or kidney cancer.

The chain uses TRBV27 and TRBJ1-2, with D perhaps matching TRBD1 (6 bases). Germline V gene lookup returns CDR1 MNHEY and CDR2 SMNVEV (reference sequence). This CDR3 region has 12 residues. Deletions cut 6 bases from V and 5 bases from J, with 10 bases between. CDR3 loop: CASRGARYGYTF. DNA of the CDR3: TGTGCCAGCAGGGGGGCGCGGTATGGCTACACCTTC.

The chain is built from TRBV27 and TRBJ2-5; 7 nucleotides agree with TRBD2. Germline CDR1 MNHEY, CDR2 SMNVEV (reference sequence). The V segment lost 3 bases and the J segment 1 base; nucleotides outside the gene matches: 5. The CDR3 sequence is 15 residues long. Here the CDR3 reads CASSFRGVGQETQYF. CDR3 coding DNA: TGTGCCAGCAGTTTTCGGGGGGTCGGCCAAGAGACCCAGTACTTC.

This chain connects TRBV6-4 to TRBJ2-1; D may be TRBD1 (5 bases). V lost 3 bases and J 2 bases, leaving 5 bases between the germline ends. The length of the CDR3 is 13 residues. The germline V gene has CDR1 MRHNA and CDR2 SNTAGT. CDR3 sequence: CASSEDTYNEQFF. The CDR3 DNA follows: TGTGCCAGCAGTGAGGACACCTACAATGAGCAGTTCTTC.

The chain couples TRBV27 to TRBJ2-2; D gene uncertain. Looked up from germline, CDR1 is MNHEY and CDR2 is SMNVEV (reference sequence). Trimming shortened V by 1 base and J by 1 base, and 16 bases separated the two germline ends. CDR3 length: 18 amino acids. CDR3 residues: CASSLYPPPTLNTGELFF. CDR3 DNA sequence: TGTGCCAGCAGTTTATACCCCCCGCCCACACTGAACACCGGGGAGCTGTTTTTT.

The chain is built from TRBV6-1 and TRBJ2-1; D is uncertain. The CDR3 length is 16 residues. The V gene's germline CDR1 is MNHNS and CDR2 SASEGT. Trimming took off 3 bases at V and 0 bases at J, with 12 bases between the two ends. The CDR3 sequence: CASSDGDLVSYNEQFF. The CDR3 bases are TGTGCCAGCAGTGATGGCGACCTAGTCTCCTACAATGAGCAGTTCTTC.

The chain uses TRBV5-1 and TRBJ2-7, with TRBD1 matching over 9 bases. V was pared by 4 bases and J by 4 bases, with 9 bases of the junction left unmatched. The CDR3 totals 15 residues. Per germline, CDR1 SGHRS and CDR2 YFSETQ. CDR3 residues: CASSPLTGGSYEQYF. CDR3 DNA: TGCGCCAGCAGCCCTCTGACAGGGGGTTCTTACGAGCAGTACTTC.

This clone has only one observation. The rearrangement joins TRBV30 to TRBJ1-6; 9 bases map to TRBD1. Germline V CDR1 and CDR2: GTSNPN, SVGIG (reference sequence). Unmatched junction bases numbered 2, after V lost 3 bases and J lost 8 bases. The CDR3 has 13 amino acids. CDR3 nucleotides: TGTGCCTGGAGGGACAGGGGTTATTCACCCCTCCACTTT. Translating it yields CAWRDRGYSPLHF.

This clone was recorded only once. The sample carries other DNA sequences with the same CDR3. The CDR3 here is CASSYLTGEGYEQYF. The CDR3 DNA follows: TGTGCCAGCAGTTACCTCACCGGCGAAGGCTACGAGCAGTACTTC. This chain links TRBV6-6 with TRBJ2-7, with D unclear. V was clipped by 2 bases and J by 3 bases, with 14 bases between them. The CDR3 has 15 amino acids. CDR1 and CDR2 from the germline V gene are MNHNY and SVGAGI (reference sequence).

V gene TRBV20-1 combines with J gene TRBJ1-1, with TRBD1 identical over 7 bases. V was pared by 3 bases and J by 13 bases, with 8 bases of the junction left unmatched. The length of the CDR3 is 11 residues. Per germline, CDR1 DFQATT and CDR2 SNEGSKA (reference sequence). The CDR3 region has the DNA TGCAGTGCTAGTGACGGACAGGCGGTTTTCTTT. Protein sequence: CSASDGQAVFF.

This rearrangement joins TRBV19 to TRBJ2-7, with D maybe TRBD1 (5 bases). The CDR3 is 12 residues long. The V end was cut by 7 bases, the J end by 2 bases, with 9 bases between. Germline V gene sequence: CDR1 LNHDA, CDR2 SQIVND (reference sequence). CDR3 region: CASTGAAYEQYF. The CDR3 DNA reads as TGTGCCAGTACTGGGGCAGCCTACGAGCAGTACTTC.

V gene TRBV30 combines with J gene TRBJ2-3; no clear D gene. V was shortened by 2 bases and J by 5 bases, with 5 bases between the two germline ends. Germline V gives CDR1 GTSNPN, CDR2 SVGIG (reference sequence). This CDR3 spans 11 amino acids. CDR3 sequence: CAWSRIDTQYF. CDR3 DNA sequence: TGTGCCTGGAGTCGTATAGATACGCAGTATTTT.

This chain joins TRBV6-1 and TRBJ2-5, with D tentatively TRBD2 (5 bases). Germline V gene lookup returns CDR1 MNHNS and CDR2 SASEGT. This CDR3 is built from 14 residues. With 7 bases removed from V and 5 bases from J, the gap between germline ends came to 17 bases. Written as DNA, the CDR3 is TGTGCCAGCACCCTAACTAGACCTGTCGAGACCCAGTACTTC. It codes for CASTLTRPVETQYF.

The chain has TRBV6-1 and TRBJ2-1, with D unresolved. This CDR3 is 15 amino acids long. The V end was cut by 0 bases, the J end by 4 bases, with 10 bases between. Germline-derived CDR1 and CDR2 are MNHNS and SASEGT. CDR3 bases: TGTGCCAGCAGTGAAGCAAGTGACGGTTACAATGAGCAGTTCTTC. This encodes CASSEASDGYNEQFF.

This clone was seen more than once but under ten times. The genes are TRBV7-3 and TRBJ2-1; 7 nucleotides agree with TRBD2. The ends lost 5 bases at V and 7 bases at J; junction bases unmatched: 11. Germline CDR1 is SGHTA and CDR2 is FQGTGA. The CDR3 is 15 residues long. CDR3 coding DNA: TGTGCCAGCAGCATCGAGGGAGGGCCAAGGAATGAGCAGTTCTTC. Translating it yields CASSIEGGPRNEQFF. Supplemented by reference TRBV7-3 and TRBJ2-1, the full variable domain reads GAGVSQTPSNKVTEKGKYVELRCDPISGHTALYWYRQSLGQGPEFLIYFQGTGAADDSGLPNDRFFAVRPEGSVSTLKIQRTERGDSAVYLCASSIEGGPRNEQFFGPGTRLTVL.

The genes are TRBV5-4 and TRBJ2-5; possible D gene TRBD1, 6 bases. The V end was cut by 1 base, the J end by 2 bases, with 12 bases between. This CDR3 is 15 amino acids long. Germline CDR1 is SGHNT and CDR2 is YYREEE (reference sequence). The CDR3 DNA reads as TGTGCCAGCAGCTTGTCAGGGGCCATACAAGAGACCCAGTACTTC. It encodes CASSLSGAIQETQYF.

This clone appeared a single time. The V call is TRBV4-1, the J call TRBJ2-7, with D possibly being TRBD2 (5 bases). The CDR3 is 16 residues long. CDR1 MGHRA and CDR2 YSYEKL come from the germline V gene. The V and J ends lost 2 bases and 3 bases respectively, with 17 bases between them. This chain's CDR3 is CASSQSYVGAFYEQYF. The CDR3 DNA follows: TGCGCCAGCAGCCAAAGCTACGTGGGAGCGTTCTACGAGCAGTACTTC.

This sequence joins TRBV19 and TRBJ1-1; tentative D call: TRBD1 (5 bases). Deletions cut 7 bases from V and 6 bases from J, with 21 bases between. Germline V CDR1 and CDR2: LNHDA, SQIVND (reference sequence). The CDR3 is 15 amino acids. The DNA of the CDR3 is TGTGCCAGTATCTCGGTGGGGGTGATGACTTCTGAAGCTTTCTTT. Its translation is CASISVGVMTSEAFF.

The V and J genes are TRBV7-9 and TRBJ2-1; 10 bases line up with TRBD1. V lost 3 bases, J lost 9 bases, and 8 bases stayed unmatched. The CDR3 spans 15 residues. CDR1 and CDR2 from the germline V gene are SEHNR and FQNEAQ (reference sequence). This chain's CDR3 is CASSFSTGGAGEQFF. Written as DNA, the CDR3 is TGTGCCAGCAGCTTCTCGACAGGGGGCGCGGGTGAGCAGTTCTTC.

V gene TRBV2 combines with J gene TRBJ2-7; D tentatively fits TRBD1 or TRBD2 (6 bases each). The germline gives CDR1 SNHLY, CDR2 FYNNEI. V lost 0 bases, J lost 0 bases, and 18 bases lay in between. This CDR3 comprises 18 residues. CDR3 in amino acids: CASSEALPSAGHSYEQYF. The CDR3 nucleotides are TGTGCCAGCAGTGAAGCGCTTCCCTCTGCGGGACACTCCTACGAGCAGTACTTC.

The rearrangement links TRBV6-5 to TRBJ1-1; TRBD1 might be the D (5 bases). CDR1 MNHEY and CDR2 SVGAGI come from the germline V gene. The CDR3 spans 14 residues. Trimming took 5 bases from V and 0 from J, leaving 10 bases between them. This CDR3 is CASSPRGLNTEAFF. The CDR3 bases are TGTGCCAGCAGTCCCCGGGGGTTGAACACTGAAGCTTTCTTT.

The chain uses TRBV7-6 and TRBJ2-1; TRBD1 matches at 7 bases. The CDR3 covers 13 residues. Germline lookup yields CDR1 SGHVS and CDR2 FNYEAQ. The V gene end was trimmed by 6 bases and the J gene end by 12 bases; junction bases not matched to a gene: 11. The CDR3, as DNA: TGTGCCAGCAGTTCTACAGGGGACCTTTGGCAGTTCTTC. Its translation is CASSSTGDLWQFF.

This clone was detected once. The chain joins TRBV29-1 to TRBJ2-1; no definite D call. This CDR3 is built from 11 residues. Trimming pared 6 bases from V and 10 bases from J, leaving 13 bases between. Germline-derived CDR1 and CDR2 are SQVTM and ANQGSEA. The CDR3 DNA follows: TGCAGCGTGAGTCTGACGGACGAGCAGTTCTTC. It translates to CSVSLTDEQFF.

This chain links TRBV19 with TRBJ2-1, with D hard to call. V shed 4 bases and J shed 2 bases, with 9 bases lying between them. CDR1 LNHDA and CDR2 SQIVND come from the germline V gene (reference sequence). The CDR3 consists of 14 residues. DNA of the CDR3: TGTGCCAGTAGTAACCAGGTCACCTACAATGAGCAGTTCTTC. Its translation is CASSNQVTYNEQFF. Combining the CDR3 with reference TRBV19 and TRBJ2-1 gives the whole variable domain DGGITQSPKYLFRKEGQNVTLSCEQNLNHDAMYWYRQDPGQGLRLIYYSQIVNDFQKGDIAEGYSVSREKKESFPLTVTSAQKNPTAFYLCASSNQVTYNEQFFGPGTRLTVL.

The rearrangement uses TRBV9 and TRBJ1-1; 10 bases are shared with TRBD1. V dropped 3 bases and J dropped 10; count of bases not matched to a gene: 9. Germline V gene sequence: CDR1 SGDLS, CDR2 YYNGEE. This CDR3 has 14 residues. The chain's CDR3 is CASSERGQGGVAFF. CDR3 coding DNA: TGTGCCAGCAGCGAGAGAGGACAGGGGGGGGTAGCTTTCTTT.

This clone was found a few times. The genes are TRBV10-3 and TRBJ1-1, with D possibly matching TRBD1 (6 bases). Germline assignment: CDR1 ENHRY and CDR2 SYGVKD. V lost 6 bases to trimming and J lost 1 base, with 9 bases between them. This CDR3 contains 13 residues. The CDR3 nucleotides are TGTGCCATCAGGAGACAGGAGAACACTGAAGCTTTCTTT. Translated: CAIRRQENTEAFF.

The chain links TRBV9 to TRBJ2-5, with TRBD1 matching 7 bases. The CDR3 is made up of 17 amino acids. V was pared by 0 bases and J by 0 bases, with 8 bases of the junction left unmatched. From germline, CDR1 is SGDLS and CDR2 YYNGEE. The CDR3 DNA is TGTGCCAGCAGCGTAGCTACGGGACAGCAATACCAAGAGACCCAGTACTTC. Encoded protein: CASSVATGQQYQETQYF.

This clone was seen just once. The chain uses TRBV10-1 and TRBJ2-2; D call uncertain. The CDR3 consists of 12 residues. Germline V gene data show CDR1 as WNHNN and CDR2 as SYGVQD (reference sequence). The germline V and J ends were trimmed by 5 bases and 2 bases, with 3 bases remaining between them. This chain's CDR3 is CASSRNTGELFF. Here the CDR3 DNA reads TGCGCCAGCAGTCGTAACACCGGGGAGCTGTTTTTT.

The chain links TRBV5-1 to TRBJ2-5; TRBD1 is a possible D gene (5 bases). The germline V gene has CDR1 SGHRS and CDR2 YFSETQ. CDR3 length equals 13 residues. Trimming took off 4 bases at V and 3 bases at J, with 10 bases between the two ends. CDR3 protein: CASSRPTEETQYF. The DNA of the CDR3 is TGCGCCAGCAGCCGACCGACAGAAGAGACCCAGTACTTC.

The CDR3 loop reads CASSFGLAGVGEQFF. The DNA of the CDR3 is TGTGCCAGCAGCTTCGGACTAGCGGGAGTCGGTGAGCAGTTCTTC. The chain employs TRBV5-5 and TRBJ2-1; 13 nucleotides align to TRBD2. Trimming removed 2 bases from V and 9 bases from J; junction bases left unmatched: 5. Germline loops: CDR1 SGHKS, CDR2 YYEKEE (reference sequence). The CDR3 runs 15 residues.

This clone was seen more than once but under ten times. The chain employs TRBV4-1 and TRBJ1-5; 8 bases fit TRBD1. Germline assignment: CDR1 MGHRA and CDR2 YSYEKL. Trimming took 4 bases from V and 4 from J; bases not matched to a gene: 3. The CDR3 totals 14 residues. Written as DNA, the CDR3 is TGCGCCAGCAGCCTCGACAGGGGAAATCAGCCCCAGCATTTT. This sequence encodes CASSLDRGNQPQHF.